This record concerns one TCR beta chain sequence. Its antigen remains unidentified. Base qualities are not recorded, but no much larger clone differs from it by a single base. Tumor libraries used mostly 4 to 6 ug of input genomic DNA for survey sequencing, with two replicates per sample. The immunoSEQ hsTCRbeta kit was used to prepare TCRbeta libraries according to the manufacturer's instructions. An Illumina NovaSeq 6000 S4 flow cell was used to sequence the final libraries, which had first been combined to 3 nM. Per the source publication's procedure: The immunoSEQ Analyzer handled quality control and preprocessing of the raw data. The analysis was restricted to productive rearrangements, with each unique CDR3 amino acid sequence defining a clonotype. Repertoire clonality was estimated as the Gini-Simpson index, which was calculated using the R package tcR. Student's t test was used to compare Gini indices, while Pearson correlation assessed associations with tumor size change. The clones in this table, taken by TCRdb from immuneACCESS, are in-frame only. Not every clone is retained; where verified, under half of the shortfall comes from an unresolved V gene, and the cause of the rest is unknown. V, J and clone size are taken as reported in that table, and D and trimming were inferred from the DNA itself. The sample table records 35,000 to 40,000 clones; approximately 40% of these occur just once. The top ten hold roughly a sixth of the sample.

The data belong to a study of neoadjuvant anti-PD-1 for oral cavity cancer (dated by TCRdb to the early 2020s). For context, the study as a whole: Before curative-intent surgical resection, most patients were given three to four biweekly doses of nivolumab at 3 mg/kg. Patients without progression received a fourth nivolumab dose around day 43 and underwent definitive surgical resection on days 50-56. Under RECIST 1.1, a patient counted as a responder if showing complete response, partial response or stable disease, and as a non-responder if showing progression. The parent correlative cohort had about 11 patients and a response rate of 30% to 35%.

Reading the label with the study, this specimen's time point is: after neoadjuvant nivolumab, at surgical resection. None of the patients had received prior systemic or radiation treatment, and all were newly diagnosed with stage II-IVA oral cavity squamous cell carcinoma. The cohort consisted of patients with HPV-negative, locally advanced oral cavity squamous cell carcinoma. The samples were obtained from a longitudinal correlative study of a single-arm phase II trial testing neoadjuvant nivolumab in oral cavity squamous cell carcinoma. Subject-matched pre- and post-treatment PBMCs and tumors from three responders and three non-responders underwent genomic DNA-based TCRbeta sequencing. For tumor tissue, genomic DNA extraction relied on the Maxwell RSC DNA from Tissue kit. The CDR3, cysteine through phenylalanine, is 16 amino acids long. Only the CDR3 part of the read is kept: 48 bases, read in frame from the first base. CDR1 is given as SGHAT and CDR2 as FQNNGV, both from the germline V gene. Trimming accounts for 4 bases at V and 6 bases at J, while the number of junction bases matched to no gene is 8.

Study-level results and caveats: TCR analyses included only a few patients per response group, and the authors called for larger cohorts for validation. Greater tumor shrinkage correlated with larger post-treatment sizes of preexisting intratumoral clones, which suggests that expansion of preexisting clones contributed to response. Higher pretreatment blood Treg/Th17 ratios correlated with higher pretreatment blood TCRbeta clonality and lower post-treatment tumor TCRbeta clonality.

The sample was tumor tissue, taken after nivolumab (anti-PD-1) treatment. Rearrangement joined TRBV11-2 to TRBJ1-5; 11 junctional bases match TRBD1. The sequence was obtained from a person between 40 and 85 years old with oral cavity squamous cell carcinoma. DNA sequence: TGTGCCAGCAGCTCCGGACAGGGGGCAGGTGTTCAGCCCCAGCATTTT. The translation is CASSSGQGAGVQPQHF.